A selection of T cell receptor beta chains follows, all from one sample in a study of T cells in Graves' hyperthyroidism and ophthalmopathy. In TCRdb, the multiplex PCR reads were re-called with MiXCR into one record per CDR3 protein. Of roughly 550,000 distinct CDR3 sequences in the sample, 16% are singletons; the top ten hold less than 30%. The sequenced sample was blood. These receptor sequences come from a woman aged 25-40 years with Graves' ophthalmopathy. Both conserved end residues are part of each CDR3. A D gene is named only where the DNA matches it firmly. Rows may omit the clone size; those that give it use once, few, many or a size class.

J gene,clone size,V gene,D gene,CDR3 protein,CDR3 DNA
TRBJ1-6,-,TRBV4-3,-,CASSQGLRYNSPLHF,TGCGCCAGCAGCCAAGGTCTCAGATATAATTCACCCCTCCACTTT
TRBJ2-2,many,TRBV5-1,TRBD2,CASSREAATGELFF,TGCGCCAGCAGCCGGGAGGCGGCCACCGGGGAGCTGTTTTTT
TRBJ2-1,-,TRBV6-2/TRBV6-3,-,CAVSPQPVNEQFF,TGTGCCGTATCCCCTCAGCCCGTCAATGAGCAGTTCTTC
TRBJ1-2,few,TRBV28,-,CASSWDPNYGYTF,TGTGCCAGCAGTTGGGACCCAAACTATGGCTACACCTTC
TRBJ2-6,few,TRBV30,TRBD1,CAWWPRTGRGANVLTF,TGTGCCTGGTGGCCTCGGACAGGCCGAGGGGCCAACGTCCTGACTTTC
TRBJ2-7,many,TRBV20-1,TRBD1,CSADSGTGFEQYF,TGCAGTGCTGACTCCGGGACAGGGTTCGAGCAGTACTTC
TRBJ2-1,-,TRBV5-4,-,CASSLDPHRVRDNEQFF,TGTGCCAGCAGCTTAGATCCCCACAGGGTGCGGGACAATGAGCAGTTCTTC
TRBJ1-1,-,TRBV20-1,TRBD1,CSARAGGTTEAFF,TGCAGTGCTAGGGCAGGGGGTACCACTGAAGCTTTCTTT
TRBJ2-7,few,TRBV7-2,TRBD2,CASSLGAGVNYEQYF,TGTGCCAGCAGCTTAGGCGCGGGAGTCAACTACGAGCAGTACTTC
TRBJ2-1,-,TRBV4-3,-,CASSQDVSGPEQFF,TGCGCCAGCAGCCAAGATGTGTCGGGGCCTGAGCAGTTCTTC
TRBJ2-7,-,TRBV7-2,TRBD2,CASSRPGTLEGLAGDEQYF,TGTGCCAGCAGCAGACCCGGGACGCTCGAGGGACTAGCGGGAGACGAGCAGTACTTC
TRBJ1-1,few,TRBV7-3,TRBD1,CASSPSPTGSNTEAFF,TGTGCCAGCAGCCCCTCCCCGACAGGGTCGAACACTGAAGCTTTCTTT
TRBJ2-1,-,TRBV6-5,-,CASSYQEGHEQFF,TGTGCCAGCAGTTACCAGGAGGGTCATGAGCAGTTCTTC
TRBJ2-6,-,TRBV29-1,-,CSVGTSGANVLTF,TGCAGCGTGGGGACCTCTGGGGCCAACGTCCTGACTTTC
TRBJ2-1,many,TRBV28,-,CASSLYRSLTEQFF,TGTGCCAGCAGTTTGTACAGGTCCTTAACGGAGCAGTTCTTC
TRBJ2-7,many,TRBV12-3/TRBV12-4,TRBD2,CASGTSGASYEQYF,TGTGCCAGCGGCACTAGCGGGGCTTCCTACGAGCAGTACTTC
TRBJ2-1,once,TRBV7-2,-,CASNLAAGPGEQFF,TGTGCCAGCAACTTAGCTGCTGGTCCGGGGGAGCAGTTCTTC
TRBJ2-5,few,TRBV20-1,-,CSASRQGLKTQYF,TGCAGTGCTAGTCGCCAGGGGTTGAAGACCCAGTACTTC
TRBJ2-7,-,TRBV20-1,TRBD2,CSTPPTGGYEQYF,TGCAGTACTCCACCGACCGGGGGGTACGAGCAGTACTTC
TRBJ1-6,many,TRBV27,-,CASSRDDFLSPLHF,TGTGCCAGCAGCCGGGACGATTTTTTGTCACCCCTCCACTTT
TRBJ2-7,-,TRBV3-1,-,CASSREGVSYEQYF,TGTGCCAGCAGCCGGGAGGGGGTCTCCTACGAGCAGTACTTC
TRBJ2-4,-,TRBV6-2/TRBV6-3,-,CASSTSPGGNIQYF,TGTGCCAGCAGTACCAGCCCTGGGGGAAACATTCAGTACTTC
TRBJ1-6,many,TRBV11-2,-,CASSLGGFWGNSPLHF,TGTGCCAGCAGCTTAGGCGGATTTTGGGGTAATTCACCCCTCCACTTT
TRBJ1-4,few,TRBV30,TRBD1,CAWTRDRAAEKLFF,TGTGCCTGGACCCGGGACAGGGCAGCTGAAAAACTGTTTTTT
TRBJ2-7,-,TRBV6-1,-,CASSAGGEQYF,TGTGCCAGCAGCGCAGGTGGTGAGCAGTACTTC
TRBJ1-1,-,TRBV5-1,-,CASGQGTEAFF,TGCGCCAGCGGCCAAGGAACTGAAGCTTTCTTT
TRBJ2-2,many,TRBV20-1,TRBD1,CSARDAGQANTGELFF,TGCAGTGCTAGAGACGCGGGACAGGCGAACACCGGGGAGCTGTTTTTT
TRBJ1-2,-,TRBV13,-,CASSFFRQGVTYGYTF,TGTGCCAGCAGCTTTTTTAGGCAGGGAGTCACCTATGGCTACACCTTC
TRBJ2-3,-,TRBV5-8,TRBD2,CASSLRREADTQYF,TGTGCCAGCAGCTTAAGGCGGGAGGCAGATACGCAGTATTTT
TRBJ1-4,-,TRBV7-6,-,CASSLFLGAGINEKLFF,TGTGCCAGCAGCTTGTTTCTGGGGGCGGGAATTAATGAAAAACTGTTTTTT
TRBJ2-7,many,TRBV5-1,TRBD2,CASSLGWGGYEQYF,TGCGCCAGCAGCTTGGGCTGGGGGGGATACGAGCAGTACTTC
TRBJ2-4,few,TRBV20-1,-,CSARPQTDIQYF,TGCAGTGCTAGGCCACAGACAGACATTCAGTACTTC
TRBJ2-1,-,TRBV18,-,CASSSQGGNNEQFF,TGTGCCAGCTCATCACAGGGTGGAAACAATGAGCAGTTCTTC
TRBJ2-2,few,TRBV6-2/TRBV6-3,-,CASRESAGELFF,TGTGCCAGCAGGGAAAGCGCCGGGGAGCTGTTTTTT
TRBJ2-7,many,TRBV5-6,-,CASSLVRGQASYEQYF,TGTGCCAGCAGCTTGGTTCGAGGGCAGGCAAGCTACGAGCAGTACTTC